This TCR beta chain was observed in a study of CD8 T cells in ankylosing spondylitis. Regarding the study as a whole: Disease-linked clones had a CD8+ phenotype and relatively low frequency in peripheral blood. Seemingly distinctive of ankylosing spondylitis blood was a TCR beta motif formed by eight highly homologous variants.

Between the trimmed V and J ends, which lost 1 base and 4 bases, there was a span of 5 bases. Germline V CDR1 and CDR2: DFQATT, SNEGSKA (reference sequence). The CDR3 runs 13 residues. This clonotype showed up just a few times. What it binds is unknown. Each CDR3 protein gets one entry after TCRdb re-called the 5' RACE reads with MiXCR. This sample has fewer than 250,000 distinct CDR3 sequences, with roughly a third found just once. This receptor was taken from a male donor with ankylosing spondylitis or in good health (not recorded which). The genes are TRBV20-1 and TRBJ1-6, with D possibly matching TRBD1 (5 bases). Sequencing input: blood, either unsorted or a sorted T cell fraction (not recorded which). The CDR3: CSARGGYNSPLHF. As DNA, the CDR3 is TGCAGTGCTAGAGGGGGGTATAATTCACCCCTCCACTTT.